These 17 T cell receptor beta chains were sequenced from one sample in a study of T cells in tuberculosis. The data were produced by immunoSEQ multiplex PCR, yet TCRdb's version contains in-frame clones alone and is incomplete. The data hold around 41,000 clones, with around 94% observed a single time. Source material: PBMCs. The receptors derive from a donor aged 10-29 years with latent tuberculosis or without tuberculosis infection. Some clones in this sample may be carry-over from other donors' samples.

The chain employs TRBV28 and TRBJ2-1; 7 bases agree with TRBD2. With 3 bases clipped from V and 0 bases from J, the junction kept 14 bases outside the gene matches. There are 19 residues in the CDR3. Germline V gene data show CDR1 as MDHEN and CDR2 as SYDVKM. CDR3 sequence: CASSLFETSRGGSYNEQFF. The CDR3 nucleotides read TGTGCCAGCAGTTTGTTTGAGACTAGCCGCGGCGGCTCCTACAATGAGCAGTTCTTC.

The chain has TRBV5-5 and TRBJ1-4, with D maybe TRBD1 (6 bases). Looked up from germline, CDR1 is SGHKS and CDR2 is YYEKEE (reference sequence). The CDR3 runs to 15 residues. V lost 2 bases, J lost 6 bases, and 14 bases lay in between. CDR3: CASSFLGGADEKLFF. CDR3 bases: TGTGCCAGCAGCTTCCTAGGGGGGGCCGATGAAAAACTGTTTTTT.

The rearrangement joins TRBV10-1 to TRBJ1-3, with no clear D. With 3 bases removed from V and 3 bases from J, the gap between germline ends came to 9 bases. The CDR3 is 14 amino acids. CDR1 is WNHNN, CDR2 SYGVQD, per germline (reference sequence). This CDR3 is CASSEQIHGNTIYF. The DNA of the CDR3 is TGCGCCAGCAGTGAACAGATCCATGGAAACACCATATATTTT.

The chain carries TRBV4-3 and TRBJ2-1; 10 bases are a match to TRBD1. CDR1 is LGHNA, CDR2 YSLEER, per germline. There are 14 residues in the CDR3. V gave up 5 bases and J gave up 8 bases; unmatched junction bases: 6. For the CDR3, the DNA is TGCGCCAGCAGCGTCGGGACAGGGGAGGATGAGCAGTTCTTC. This translates into CASSVGTGEDEQFF.

Only one count was recorded for this clone. This chain links TRBV27 with TRBJ2-1; the D gene is possibly TRBD1 (6 bases). Trimming left V 2 bases short and J 10 bases short, with 9 bases between. Germline V gene data show CDR1 as MNHEY and CDR2 as SMNVEV (reference sequence). The CDR3 contains 12 residues. Written as DNA, the CDR3 is TGTGCCAGCAGTTTACGCAGGGGCGAGCAGTTCTTC. It translates to CASSLRRGEQFF.

The CDR3 loop reads CASSRRTSQNTGELFF. CDR3 coding DNA: TGTGCCAGCAGCCGACGGACAAGTCAAAACACCGGGGAGCTGTTTTTT. The V and J genes are TRBV6-6 and TRBJ2-2, with D perhaps TRBD1 (5 bases). Germline V gene lookup returns CDR1 MNHNY and CDR2 SVGAGI (reference sequence). V was shortened by 6 bases and J by 2 bases, with 16 bases between the two germline ends. The CDR3 has 16 residues.

The J gene is TRBJ1-1, the V gene TRBV19; 9 bases agree with TRBD1. CDR1 LNHDA and CDR2 SQIVND come from the germline V gene (reference sequence). The length of the CDR3 is 18 residues. The ends lost 2 bases at V and 2 bases at J; junction bases unmatched: 12. CDR3 region: CASSILGQGTAPNTEAFF. The CDR3 region has the DNA TGTGCCAGTAGTATATTAGGACAGGGGACCGCCCCTAACACTGAAGCTTTCTTT.

The chain recombines TRBV4-3 with TRBJ2-3; D not certain. Per germline, CDR1 LGHNA and CDR2 YSLEER. V lost 1 base to trimming and J lost 6 bases, with 17 bases between them. This CDR3 has 16 amino acids. The CDR3 sequence: CASSQVKRVLADTQYF. The DNA for the CDR3 is TGCGCCAGCAGCCAAGTAAAACGGGTGTTAGCCGATACGCAGTATTTT.

The chain employs TRBV4-2 and TRBJ2-5; TRBD2 matches 7 bases. Unmatched junction bases numbered 5, after V lost 2 bases and J lost 5 bases. CDR1 and CDR2 (germline): LGHNA, YNFKEQ. The CDR3 spans 14 residues. CDR3 in DNA: TGTGCCAGCAGCCAATTGAGCGGGACGGAGACCCAGTACTTC. Its protein product is CASSQLSGTETQYF.

The chain has TRBV10-3 and TRBJ1-1; 8 bases line up with TRBD1. CDR1 ENHRY and CDR2 SYGVKD come from the germline V gene. The ends lost 5 bases at V and 3 bases at J; junction bases unmatched: 8. The length of the CDR3 is 15 residues. The CDR3 protein is CAISWTGKGDTEAFF. For the CDR3, the DNA is TGTGCCATCAGTTGGACAGGGAAGGGGGACACTGAAGCTTTCTTT.

J is TRBJ2-2 and V is TRBV19; no firm D call. This CDR3 contains 12 residues. Germline CDR1 reads LNHDA; CDR2 reads SQIVND (reference sequence). V gave up 6 bases and J gave up 7 bases, with 9 bases separating them. CDR3 residues: CASSLPVGELFF. CDR3 coding DNA: TGTGCCAGTAGCCTACCTGTCGGGGAGCTGTTTTTT. Drawing the rest from reference TRBV19 and TRBJ2-2, the complete variable domain is DGGITQSPKYLFRKEGQNVTLSCEQNLNHDAMYWYRQDPGQGLRLIYYSQIVNDFQKGDIAEGYSVSREKKESFPLTVTSAQKNPTAFYLCASSLPVGELFFGEGSRLTVL.

V gene TRBV19 combines with J gene TRBJ2-1, with TRBD2 matching 9 bases. V trimming: 6 bases; J trimming: 0 bases; junction bases outside the gene matches: 18. The germline V gene encodes CDR1 LNHDA and CDR2 SQIVND (reference sequence). This CDR3 spans 20 amino acids. DNA for the CDR3: TGTGCCAGTAGCATTCCAGTAGGGCTAGCGGGACCAAGCTCCTACAATGAGCAGTTCTTC. Translated, it gives CASSIPVGLAGPSSYNEQFF.

The chain links TRBV28 to TRBJ2-1, with 10 bases aligning to TRBD1. The CDR3 has 16 amino acids. Germline trimming cut 4 bases from V and 3 bases from J; bases unmatched to any gene: 6. Germline CDR1 is MDHEN and CDR2 is SYDVKM. CDR3 sequence: CASSSRQGAGYNEQFF. The CDR3 DNA follows: TGTGCCAGCAGTTCCCGACAGGGGGCTGGCTACAATGAGCAGTTCTTC.

The V and J genes are TRBV5-1 and TRBJ2-5, with a tentative D call TRBD1 (5 bases). Per the germline V gene, CDR1 is SGHRS and CDR2 is YFSETQ. The CDR3 loop spans 14 amino acids. Trimming removed 0 bases from V and 5 bases from J, with 11 bases in between. CDR3 residues: CASSLEGATETQYF. Here the CDR3 DNA reads TGCGCCAGCAGCTTGGAAGGGGCAACGGAGACCCAGTACTTC.

The V call is TRBV11-1, the J call TRBJ1-3, with D hard to call. The CDR3 length is 13 residues. Germline lookup yields CDR1 SGHAT and CDR2 FQDESV (reference sequence). The ends were cut back, 2 bases at V and 7 bases at J, with 9 bases in the middle. CDR3 nucleotides: TGTGCCAGCAGCTTACTCGCCGGGAACACCATATATTTT. Residues: CASSLLAGNTIYF.

This chain connects TRBV30 to TRBJ1-1; TRBD1 matches 7 bases. CDR1 is GTSNPN and CDR2 is SVGIG in the germline V gene (reference sequence). J lost 5 bases, V lost 0 bases, and 6 bases had no gene match. CDR3 length equals 14 residues. The CDR3 DNA sequence: TGTGCCTGGAGTGTAAAGGGGGCGCGGACTGAAGCTTTCTTT. It codes for CAWSVKGARTEAFF.

This sequence joins TRBV7-9 and TRBJ2-7, with no clear D. This CDR3 region has 14 residues. V lost 1 base, J lost 5 bases, and 12 bases lay in between. Germline V CDR1 and CDR2: SEHNR, FQNEAQ (reference sequence). CDR3 nucleotides: TGTGCCAGCAGCTTAGAGACCATAGAGGACGAGCAGTACTTC. It codes for CASSLETIEDEQYF.